The 26 T cell receptor beta chains presented below share a single source sample, sequenced in a study of Ad26.COV2.S vaccination and SARS-CoV-2 variants. Treatment indicated: some 19 received Ad26.COV2.S at low or high dose, single or two shots; about 5 received placebo; per-sample allocation not given. Vaccine and placebo recipients were sampled on day 63 after the first injection. The assay was immunoSEQ multiplex PCR, and TCRdb's table has in-frame clones only and misses some. The sample contains about 390,000 clones, roughly nine tenths of which appear only once. Specimen: peripheral blood, collected in a trial of Ad26.COV2.S vaccine versus placebo. The source of these receptors is a person between 18 and 59 years old who received the Ad26.COV2.S COVID-19 vaccine or a placebo.

The chain employs TRBV29-1 and TRBJ2-4, with D perhaps assigned TRBD1 or TRBD2 (5 bases each). The CDR3 length is 14 residues. Germline CDR1 reads SQVTM; CDR2 reads ANQGSEA. Between the trimmed V and J ends, which lost 4 bases and 1 base, there was a span of 11 bases. The CDR3 DNA reads TGCAGCGTTGCCCAGGGACGCGCCAAAAACATTCAGTACTTC. Translating gives CSVAQGRAKNIQYF. The whole variable domain, remainder taken from reference TRBV29-1 and TRBJ2-4, is SAVISQKPSRDICQRGTSLTIQCQVDSQVTMMFWYRQQPGQSLTLIATANQGSEATYESGFVIDKFPISRPNLTFSTLTVSNMSPEDSSIYLCSVAQGRAKNIQYFGAGTRLSVL.

This clone was picked up a small number of times. The genes are TRBV7-9 and TRBJ1-1; the D gene is possibly TRBD1 (5 bases). Trimming removed 5 bases at V and 4 bases at J, with 11 bases between. The CDR3 length is 13 residues. Germline lookup yields CDR1 SEHNR and CDR2 FQNEAQ (reference sequence). CDR3 protein: CASSLVRGTEAFF. CDR3 nucleotide sequence: TGTGCCAGCAGCCTAGTGAGGGGCACTGAAGCTTTCTTT.

The V and J genes are TRBV4-1 and TRBJ2-3, with D perhaps TRBD2 (6 bases). The length of the CDR3 is 17 residues. Germline lookup yields CDR1 MGHRA and CDR2 YSYEKL. Trimming removed 1 base at V and 1 base at J, with 15 bases between. CDR3 sequence (DNA): TGCGCCAGCAGCCAAGCCCCACCTAGCGTCGGCACAGATACGCAGTATTTT. As protein: CASSQAPPSVGTDTQYF.

The rearrangement uses TRBV6-5 and TRBJ1-5, with a weak D call TRBD1 (5 bases). Germline CDR1 MNHEY, CDR2 SVGAGI. Trimming took 6 bases from V and 11 from J, leaving 20 bases between them. This CDR3 has 14 amino acids. CDR3 residues: CASRTGTPGGAQHF. CDR3 nucleotides: TGTGCCAGCAGGACCGGGACGCCCGGAGGGGCCCAGCATTTT.

This clone was detected only a few times. This sequence joins TRBV5-1 and TRBJ1-1; D is perhaps TRBD1 (5 bases). The CDR3 extends over 13 amino acids. V lost 2 bases and J 5 bases, leaving 10 bases between the germline ends. Germline CDR1 reads SGHRS; CDR2 reads YFSETQ. CDR3 loop: CASSFRGLTEAFF. The CDR3, as DNA: TGCGCCAGCAGCTTCCGGGGCCTGACTGAAGCTTTCTTT.

V and J are TRBV9 and TRBJ2-3; 8 bases align to TRBD2. The germline V gene encodes CDR1 SGDLS and CDR2 YYNGEE. V was pared by 4 bases and J by 2 bases, with 9 bases of the junction left unmatched. CDR3 length: 16 amino acids. CDR3 DNA: TGTGCCAGCAGCACCCGCGGGGGGCGGAACACAGATACGCAGTATTTT. This codes for CASSTRGGRNTDTQYF.

V and J are TRBV2 and TRBJ2-7; 7 bases are a match to TRBD2. The CDR3 spans 12 residues. V lost 8 bases, J lost 7 bases, and 8 bases stayed unmatched. Looked up from germline, CDR1 is SNHLY and CDR2 is FYNNEI. This chain's CDR3 is CASRAGLQEQYF. In DNA form, the CDR3 reads TGTGCCAGCCGAGCGGGACTCCAAGAGCAGTACTTC. The full variable domain, in which reference TRBV2 and TRBJ2-7 provide the parts outside the CDR3, is EPEVTQTPSHQVTQMGQEVILRCVPISNHLYFYWYRQILGQKVEFLVSFYNNEISEKSEIFDDQFSVERPDGSNFTLKIRSTKLEDSAMYFCASRAGLQEQYFGPGTRLTVT.

V and J are TRBV6-1 and TRBJ2-5; 7 positions agree with TRBD1. Germline loops: CDR1 MNHNS, CDR2 SASEGT. Germline trimming cut 1 base from V and 4 bases from J; bases unmatched to any gene: 6. This CDR3 spans 15 amino acids. The CDR3 nucleotides are TGTGCCAGCAGTGAAGGACAGGGAAAGGGAGAGACCCAGTACTTC. Protein: CASSEGQGKGETQYF.

V is TRBV2 and J is TRBJ1-4; D gene uncertain. This CDR3 is 14 amino acids long. The V and J ends lost 2 bases and 13 bases respectively, with 17 bases between them. CDR1 is SNHLY and CDR2 is FYNNEI in the germline V gene. In DNA, the CDR3 is TGTGCCAGCAGTGAATTCTGGAGGGCCGGAGGACTGTTTTTT. Protein product: CASSEFWRAGGLFF.

This chain connects TRBV27 to TRBJ2-4; 8 bases are a match to TRBD2. Germline V lookup: CDR1 MNHEY, CDR2 SMNVEV (reference sequence). The CDR3 spans 15 residues. After removal of 6 bases from V and 0 bases from J, the junction contained 4 bases not matched to a gene. This CDR3 reads CASSSGGVAKNIQYF. The DNA of the CDR3 is TGTGCCAGCAGCTCGGGAGGGGTAGCCAAAAACATTCAGTACTTC.

The J gene is TRBJ1-2, the V gene TRBV5-1, with TRBD1 as a possible D gene (5 bases). Per germline, CDR1 SGHRS and CDR2 YFSETQ. The CDR3 has 16 amino acids. V was clipped by 0 bases and J by 4 bases, with 16 bases between them. Written as DNA, the CDR3 is TGCGCCAGCAGCTTGGAAGATGGGGGGAGGAGCTATGGCTACACCTTC. Encoded protein: CASSLEDGGRSYGYTF. The variable domain in full, completed from reference TRBV5-1 and TRBJ1-2, reads KAGVTQTPRYLIKTRGQQVTLSCSPISGHRSVSWYQQTPGQGLQFLFEYFSETQRNKGNFPGRFSGRQFSNSRSEMNVSTLELGDSALYLCASSLEDGGRSYGYTFGSGTRLTVV.

Concerning this clone: At one end the junction does not follow the germline gene, possibly because of a read error. This chain connects TRBV19 to TRBJ1-1; no clear D gene. The CDR3 consists of 11 residues. Germline V gene data show CDR1 as LNHDA and CDR2 as SQIVND (reference sequence). CDR3 sequence: CASSLNTEAFF. CDR3 DNA sequence: TGTGCCAGTAGCCTGAATACTGAAGCTTTCTTT.

The J gene is TRBJ1-3, the V gene TRBV12-3 or TRBV12-4, with D unclear. The CDR3 is made up of 12 amino acids. The V gene lost 10 bases and the J gene lost 1 base, with 8 bases spanning the gap. CDR3 sequence: CATTWSGNTIYF. The DNA for the CDR3 is TGTGCCACCACCTGGTCTGGAAACACCATATATTTT.

This sequence joins TRBV24-1 and TRBJ2-3; D is unresolved. The germline V gene encodes CDR1 KGHDR and CDR2 SFDVKD. Trimming took off 5 bases at V and 2 bases at J, with 4 bases between the two ends. CDR3 length: 12 residues. CDR3 nucleotides: TGTGCCACCAGTGTCATCACAGATACGCAGTATTTT. As protein: CATSVITDTQYF.

The V gene is TRBV4-3, the J gene TRBJ1-5; D not certain. The CDR3 length is 15 residues. V dropped 4 bases and J dropped 0 bases, with 10 bases sitting between them. CDR1 and CDR2 from the germline V gene are LGHNA and YSLEER. The CDR3 region is CASSPSRNSNQPQHF. DNA for the CDR3: TGCGCCAGCAGCCCGTCGCGGAATAGCAATCAGCCCCAGCATTTT.

This sequence joins TRBV19 and TRBJ2-5; D may match TRBD1 or TRBD2 (5 bases each). With 4 bases removed from V and 6 bases from J, the gap between germline ends came to 18 bases. The CDR3 runs 15 residues. Germline V gene sequence: CDR1 LNHDA, CDR2 SQIVND (reference sequence). CDR3 region: CASSTGTGTEKTQYF. The CDR3 DNA sequence: TGTGCCAGTAGTACCGGTACGGGGACGGAGAAGACCCAGTACTTC.

The rearrangement links TRBV7-2 to TRBJ1-1; D gene unclear. Germline V gene data show CDR1 as SGHTA and CDR2 as FQGNSA. Trimming cost V 2 bases and J 2 bases, with 9 bases left between them. The CDR3 is made up of 14 amino acids. The CDR3 reads CASSLMWGNTEAFF. The CDR3 coding sequence is TGTGCCAGCAGCTTAATGTGGGGAAACACTGAAGCTTTCTTT.

This clone came up once. The J gene is TRBJ2-7, the V gene TRBV3-1 (or the pseudogene TRBV3-2); TRBD2 matches 14 bases. The ends lost 3 bases at V and 2 bases at J; junction bases unmatched: 3. CDR1 is LGHDT and CDR2 is YNNKEL in the germline V gene (reference sequence). CDR3 size: 16 residues. CDR3 DNA: TGTGCCAGCAGCCAGGGACTAGCGGGGGTCGCCTACGAGCAGTACTTC. This gives the protein CASSQGLAGVAYEQYF.

The rearrangement links TRBV18 to TRBJ1-1; D uncertain. This CDR3 has 15 amino acids. Germline V gene sequence: CDR1 KGHSH, CDR2 LQKENI. The V gene lost 4 bases and the J gene lost 1 base, with 13 bases spanning the gap. Here the CDR3 DNA reads TGTGCCAGCTCACGGACCTCTCAGGAGAACACTGAAGCTTTCTTT. Translated: CASSRTSQENTEAFF.

This rearrangement joins TRBV5-1 to TRBJ2-1, with unresolved D. Trimming took off 4 bases at V and 2 bases at J, with 16 bases between the two ends. This CDR3 comprises 16 residues. Germline loops: CDR1 SGHRS, CDR2 YFSETQ. The CDR3 nucleotides are TGCGCCAGCAGCATCGAGTCCAGTAGGCCCTACAATGAGCAGTTCTTC. It encodes CASSIESSRPYNEQFF.

The rearrangement joins TRBV11-2 to TRBJ1-4, with unresolved D. From germline, CDR1 is SGHAT and CDR2 FQNNGV. The CDR3 has 14 amino acids. Trimming stripped 8 bases from V and 5 bases from J, with 15 bases between. CDR3 region: CASPLGIGNEKLFF. CDR3 in DNA: TGTGCCAGCCCCCTAGGGATAGGGAATGAAAAACTGTTTTTT.

The chain joins TRBV5-6 to TRBJ1-1; no clear D gene. CDR3 length equals 16 residues. V shed 0 bases and J shed 1 base, with 13 bases lying between them. Germline loops: CDR1 SGHDT, CDR2 YYEEEE. The chain's CDR3 is CASSLGYGRRNTEAFF. The CDR3 nucleotides are TGTGCCAGCAGCTTGGGGTACGGTCGGAGGAACACTGAAGCTTTCTTT.

The chain couples TRBV6-5 to TRBJ1-2; D not certain. The V gene's germline CDR1 is MNHEY and CDR2 SVGAGI. There are 12 residues in the CDR3. V was pared by 6 bases and J by 7 bases, with 12 bases between. Here the CDR3 DNA reads TGTGCCAGCAGCCCAGGTCGGGCTGGCTACACCTTC. Encoded protein: CASSPGRAGYTF.

V is TRBV6-5 and J is TRBJ1-1, with a weak D call TRBD1 (6 bases). V lost 8 bases and J 7 bases, leaving 23 bases between the germline ends. This CDR3 is 15 amino acids long. CDR1 and CDR2 from the germline V gene are MNHEY and SVGAGI. CDR3 amino acids: CASYPGSRGTGEAFF. The DNA of the CDR3 is TGTGCCAGCTACCCGGGGTCGAGGGGGACGGGTGAAGCTTTCTTT.

The chain joins TRBV28 to TRBJ2-7, with D possibly matching TRBD2 (5 bases). V lost 9 bases, J lost 3 bases, and 15 bases lay in between. CDR3 length: 13 residues. Germline V lookup: CDR1 MDHEN, CDR2 SYDVKM. CDR3 region: CASGRSGNYEQYF. CDR3 nucleotide sequence: TGTGCCAGTGGCAGGAGCGGAAACTACGAGCAGTACTTC.

The gene calls are TRBV14 and TRBJ2-7; D call uncertain. Trimming took 2 bases from V and 9 from J, leaving 11 bases between them. The CDR3 totals 12 residues. The germline CDR1 and CDR2 sequences are SGHDN and FVKESK. The CDR3 nucleotides read TGTGCCAGCAGCCAAACGGTCTCCGGGCAGTACTTC. Amino acids: CASSQTVSGQYF.